These T cell receptor beta chains were read from a single sample in a study of OX40 agonist ivuxolimab in advanced cancers. Profiled with immunoSEQ multiplex PCR; TCRdb holds only in-frame clones, not every one. The sample yields about 25,000 clones, about 82% seen once. Sequenced material: CD4+ or CD8+ T cells sorted from blood, taken in a trial of the OX40 agonist ivuxolimab. Receptors were obtained from an adult with an advanced solid tumor such as melanoma, head and neck, liver or kidney cancer. Each CDR3 is given with its conserved first and last residue.

CDR3 protein	J gene	V gene
CASSLERGQSSYEQYF	TRBJ2-7	TRBV11-3
CASSTPGQGADTQYF	TRBJ2-3	TRBV4-1
CASSELVGWGQGAYEQYF	TRBJ2-7	TRBV2
CASSLVQDYEQYF	TRBJ2-7	TRBV5-4
CSALDRVGYGYTF	TRBJ1-2	TRBV29-1
CASSLGLGSYEQYF	TRBJ2-7	TRBV7-8
CASSSRDSDFNEQFF	TRBJ2-1	TRBV6-5
CASSQGQGWYGYTF	TRBJ1-2	TRBV14
CASSYEGYTEAFF	TRBJ1-1	TRBV6-5
CASSSLAGAHTDTQYF	TRBJ2-3	TRBV6-5
CASSSTTSTNEKLFF	TRBJ1-4	TRBV7-9
CASSDGLDEQYF	TRBJ2-7	TRBV5-1
CASSETSNQPQHF	TRBJ1-5	TRBV6-1
CATSRDSGGAETQYF	TRBJ2-5	TRBV15
CASRLREGENSGNTIYF	TRBJ1-3	TRBV12-2
CASTLSGGLDYEQFF	TRBJ2-1	TRBV19
CASSVGGTEAFF	TRBJ1-1	TRBV9
CASSESSGLNNEQFF	TRBJ2-1	TRBV2
CASSKEREGLGGELFF	TRBJ2-2	TRBV7-2
CASSASSYNEQFF	TRBJ2-1	TRBV27
CASSPRTGDQPQHF	TRBJ1-5	TRBV19
CASSPAGGLGQPQHF	TRBJ1-5	TRBV7-9
CASRMNTEAFF	TRBJ1-1	TRBV30
CASKIWTSCSPLHF	TRBJ1-6	TRBV23-1
CASSLRGRNGELFF	TRBJ2-2	TRBV11-3
CASTGVNTEAFF	TRBJ1-1	TRBV5-1
CASSIRRVDQPQHF	TRBJ1-5	TRBV19
CASSLAQGETWVEKLFF	TRBJ1-4	TRBV11-2
CASKDRGYNEQFF	TRBJ2-1	TRBV2
CASSLSPAYGYTF	TRBJ1-2	TRBV27
CASSLGLSGGLHEQYF	TRBJ2-7	TRBV5-6
CASSSPGDTQYF	TRBJ2-3	TRBV7-3
CASSLPGLAGNIQYF	TRBJ2-4	TRBV7-9
CASRFQQGSEAFF	TRBJ1-1	TRBV19
CASSLGAGILNTEAFF	TRBJ1-1	TRBV7-9
CASATGQGYEQYF	NA	TRBV9
CASSLGLATIPPYYEQYF	TRBJ2-7	TRBV7-2
CASHFRVVAKNIQYF	TRBJ2-4	TRBV5-1
CASTKWRSEQFF	TRBJ2-1	TRBV28
CASSPTGFTEAFF	TRBJ1-1	TRBV19
CASSSGQGANYGYTF	TRBJ1-2	TRBV6-6
CASSVDRGLYTGELFF	TRBJ2-2	TRBV10-1
CASSAISQGGDNEKLFF	TRBJ1-4	TRBV2
CASSLGGDETQYF	TRBJ2-5	TRBV13
CAIGTGGTGELFF	TRBJ2-2	TRBV10-3
CASSSRTSGSYNEQFF	TRBJ2-1	TRBV11-3
CASSLGSPTYNEQFF	TRBJ2-1	TRBV7-9
CASSSWTGLEGTEAFF	TRBJ1-1	TRBV5-1
CASSLGGDSYYEQYF	TRBJ2-7	TRBV11-3
CASSPAGDYEQYF	TRBJ2-7	TRBV19
CASSPMGLAARTDTQYF	TRBJ2-3	TRBV27
CASSLPGGETQYF	TRBJ2-5	TRBV5-4
CASSLGLNNRNEQFF	TRBJ2-1	TRBV27